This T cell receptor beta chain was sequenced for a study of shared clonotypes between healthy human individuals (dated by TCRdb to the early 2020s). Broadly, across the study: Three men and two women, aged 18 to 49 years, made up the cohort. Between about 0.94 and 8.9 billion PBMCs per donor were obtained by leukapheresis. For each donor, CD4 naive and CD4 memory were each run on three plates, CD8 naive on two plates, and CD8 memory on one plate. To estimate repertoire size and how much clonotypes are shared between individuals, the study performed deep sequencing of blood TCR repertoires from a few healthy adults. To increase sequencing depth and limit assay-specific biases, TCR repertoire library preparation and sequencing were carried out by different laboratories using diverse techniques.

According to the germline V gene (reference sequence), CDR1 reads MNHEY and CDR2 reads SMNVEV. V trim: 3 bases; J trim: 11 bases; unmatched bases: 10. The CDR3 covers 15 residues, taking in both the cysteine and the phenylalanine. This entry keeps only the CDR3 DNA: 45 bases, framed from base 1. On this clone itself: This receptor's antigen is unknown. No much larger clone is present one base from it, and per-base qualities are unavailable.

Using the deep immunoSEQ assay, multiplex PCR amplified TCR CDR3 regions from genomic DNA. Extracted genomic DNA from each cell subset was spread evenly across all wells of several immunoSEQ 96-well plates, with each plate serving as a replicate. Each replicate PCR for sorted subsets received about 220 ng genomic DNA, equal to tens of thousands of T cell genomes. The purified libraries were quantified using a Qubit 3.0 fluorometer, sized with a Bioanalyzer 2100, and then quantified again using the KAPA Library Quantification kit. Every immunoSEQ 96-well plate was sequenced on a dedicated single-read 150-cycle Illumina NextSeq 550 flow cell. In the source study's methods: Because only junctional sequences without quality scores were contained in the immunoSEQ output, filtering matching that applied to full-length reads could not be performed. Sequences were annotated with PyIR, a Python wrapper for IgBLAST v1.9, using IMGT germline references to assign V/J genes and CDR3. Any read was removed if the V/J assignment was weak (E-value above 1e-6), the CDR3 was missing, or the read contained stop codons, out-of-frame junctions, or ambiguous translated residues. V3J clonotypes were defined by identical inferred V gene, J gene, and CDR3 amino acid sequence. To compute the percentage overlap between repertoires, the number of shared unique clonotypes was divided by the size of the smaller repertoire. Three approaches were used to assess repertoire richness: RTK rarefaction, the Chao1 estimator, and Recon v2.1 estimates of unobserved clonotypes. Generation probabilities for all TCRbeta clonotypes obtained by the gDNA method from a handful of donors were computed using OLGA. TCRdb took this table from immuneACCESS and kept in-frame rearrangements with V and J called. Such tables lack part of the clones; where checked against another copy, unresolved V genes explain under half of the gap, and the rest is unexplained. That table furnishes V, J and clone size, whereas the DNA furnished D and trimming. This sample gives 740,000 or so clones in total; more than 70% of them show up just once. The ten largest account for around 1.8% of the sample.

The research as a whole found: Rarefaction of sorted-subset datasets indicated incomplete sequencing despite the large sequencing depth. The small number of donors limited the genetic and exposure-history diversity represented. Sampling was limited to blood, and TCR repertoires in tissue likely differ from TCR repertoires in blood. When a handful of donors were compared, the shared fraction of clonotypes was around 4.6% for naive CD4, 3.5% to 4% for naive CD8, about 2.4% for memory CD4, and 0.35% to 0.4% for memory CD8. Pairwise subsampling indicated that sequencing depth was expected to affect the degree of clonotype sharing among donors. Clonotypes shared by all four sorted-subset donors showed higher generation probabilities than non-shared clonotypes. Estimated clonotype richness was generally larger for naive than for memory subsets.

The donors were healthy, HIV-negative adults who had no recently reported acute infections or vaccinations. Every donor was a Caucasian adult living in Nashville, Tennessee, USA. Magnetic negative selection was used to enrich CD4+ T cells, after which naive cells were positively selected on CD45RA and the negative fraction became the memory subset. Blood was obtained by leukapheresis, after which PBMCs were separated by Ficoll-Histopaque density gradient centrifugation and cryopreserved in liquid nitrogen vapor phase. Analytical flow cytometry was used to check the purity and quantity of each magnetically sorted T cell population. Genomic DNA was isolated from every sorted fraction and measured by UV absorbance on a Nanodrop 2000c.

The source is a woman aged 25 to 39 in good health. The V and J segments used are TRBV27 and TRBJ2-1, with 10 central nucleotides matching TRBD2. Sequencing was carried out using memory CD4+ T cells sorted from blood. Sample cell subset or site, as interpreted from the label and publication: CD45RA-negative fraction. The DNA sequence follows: TGTGCCAGCAGTTTGAACTCTCTAGCGGGAGTTAAGCAGTTCTTC. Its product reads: CASSLNSLAGVKQFF.